This T cell receptor (beta chain) was identified in a study of blood T cell repertoires in COVID-19 (dated by TCRdb to about 2020). Looking at the study overall: Samples covering the acute and convalescent phases of COVID-19 were provided by collaborators in the United States, Italy and Spain. The material from the prospective study consisted of cDNA or gDNA derived from T cells, B-cell-depleted T cells, or PBMCs. Subjects who had been exposed to COVID-19, were actively infected with it, or had recovered from it provided the deeply sampled blood TCRbeta repertoires that made up the dataset. The repertoires were made available in a free public database intended to serve as a resource for research on the immune response to SARS-CoV-2. The samples were drawn from the first 160 participants of the ongoing ImmuneRACE study and from 950 to 1,500 subjects provided by 6 global collaborators. Nearly every sample came with metadata listing a de-identified subject ID, COVID-19 status, age in years and sex. Where available, HLA class I and class II types were taken from metadata supplied by the sample provider and were not determined by assay-based typing. On the study overall, not on this receptor specifically: Clinical and demographic metadata were provided uncurated, with the amount varying by source and participant.

Trimming costs V 7 bases and J 0 bases, and their ends lie 12 bases apart. CDR1 MNHEY and CDR2 SVGAGI are derived from the germline V gene. Including the terminal cysteine and phenylalanine, the CDR3 comprises 14 residues. The retained sequence is limited to the CDR3, 42 bases, with the frame set at the first base. The collaborating institutions used their own protocols to collect whole blood in K2EDTA tubes. For TCRbeta analysis, collaborators shipped samples in one of three forms: frozen whole blood, isolated PBMCs, or DNA extracted from either of those sample types. Note on this clone: Its antigen specificity is not known. Base qualities are not provided; no much larger clone lies one nucleotide away.

TCRbeta CDR3 regions were amplified from genomic DNA by means of the immunoSEQ Assay, a bias-controlled multiplex PCR. Regarding the original processing steps: Within the assay, amplification of reference gene primers was used to estimate how many nucleated cells each sample contained. Sequence reads were collapsed and filtered to measure the absolute abundance of every unique TCRbeta CDR3 rearrangement. For each sample, productive Simpson clonality was calculated as the square root of Simpson's diversity index across productive rearrangements. TCRdb took over this immuneACCESS table, retaining in-frame rearrangements with V and J assigned. Such tables are incomplete; in checked studies, under half of the missing clones stem from an unresolved V gene, and the remainder is unexplained. D and trimming were read from the DNA, whereas the V and J calls and clone size are those reported in that table. This sample gives 130,000 to 150,000 clones in total; around 80% of them show up just once. The leading ten clones occupy approximately 9.5% of the sample.

The sample was peripheral blood. This sequence uses TRBV6-5 and TRBJ1-2; a weak D assignment points to TRBD1 (6 bases agree). The receptor was derived from a woman older than 75 in a cohort sampled during active or convalescent COVID-19. The CDR3 in this case is CASTRDKTNYGYTF. The sequenced DNA is TGTGCCAGCACCAGGGACAAGACTAACTATGGCTACACCTTC.